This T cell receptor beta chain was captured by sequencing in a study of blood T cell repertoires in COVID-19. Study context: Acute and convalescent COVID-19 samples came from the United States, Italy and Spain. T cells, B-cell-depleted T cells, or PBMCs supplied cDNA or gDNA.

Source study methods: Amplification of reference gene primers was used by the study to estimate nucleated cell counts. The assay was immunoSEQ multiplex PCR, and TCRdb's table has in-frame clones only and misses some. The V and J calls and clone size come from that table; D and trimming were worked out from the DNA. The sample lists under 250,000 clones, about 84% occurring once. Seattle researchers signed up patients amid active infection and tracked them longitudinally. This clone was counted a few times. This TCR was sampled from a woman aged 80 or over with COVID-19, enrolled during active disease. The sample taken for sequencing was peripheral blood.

CDR3 DNA sequence: TGTGCCAGTAGTATAGGGGGGGTTAGCAATCAGCCCCAGCATTTT. Its translation: CASSIGGVSNQPQHF. The V call is TRBV19, the J call TRBJ1-5; TRBD1 is a possible D gene (5 bases). With 1 base removed from V and 0 bases from J, the gap between germline ends came to 7 bases. The germline CDR1 and CDR2 sequences are LNHDA and SQIVND (reference sequence). The CDR3 contains 15 residues.